This entry lists 27 T cell receptor beta chains sequenced from one sample in a study of cytomegalovirus exposure and HLA in healthy donors. PCR used 60 Vbeta primers and 13 Jbeta primers. The method was immunoSEQ multiplex PCR; TCRdb's version includes in-frame clones alone and lacks a portion of them. The sample has roughly 90,000 clones; around 80% are singletons. The specimen sequenced was PBMCs. These receptors all come from a man younger than 45 in good health and CMV-seronegative.

This clone showed up just a few times. This chain uses TRBV7-9 with TRBJ2-1, with TRBD2 as a possible D gene (6 bases). Germline V gene sequence: CDR1 SEHNR, CDR2 FQNEAQ (reference sequence). This CDR3 is 17 amino acids long. Trimming stripped 5 bases from V and 2 bases from J, with 19 bases between. CDR3 loop: CASSPRRVGGAYNEQFF. The CDR3 nucleotides are TGTGCCAGCAGCCCCCGGAGGGTGGGGGGAGCCTACAATGAGCAGTTCTTC.

This sequence joins TRBV7-9 and TRBJ2-1; tentative D call: TRBD2 (6 bases). CDR1 and CDR2 (germline): SEHNR, FQNEAQ (reference sequence). V was cut by 3 bases and J by 6 bases, with 15 bases left in between. The CDR3 extends over 15 amino acids. The CDR3 DNA reads as TGTGCCAGCAGCTTGGAGGGAGTGGTGGGCAATGAGCAGTTCTTC. This sequence encodes CASSLEGVVGNEQFF.

The J gene is TRBJ1-5, the V gene TRBV27, with D perhaps TRBD1 (5 bases). This CDR3 comprises 14 residues. The V end lost 8 bases, the J end lost 2 bases, and 13 bases lay between the germline ends. Looked up from germline, CDR1 is MNHEY and CDR2 is SMNVEV (reference sequence). The CDR3 reads CASAPIGGNQPQHF. As DNA, the CDR3 is TGTGCCAGCGCTCCTATAGGGGGCAATCAGCCCCAGCATTTT.

The CDR3 spells CASSFLGTGGLKTQYF. CDR3 in DNA: TGTGCCAGCAGCTTCCTTGGGACAGGGGGCCTGAAGACCCAGTACTTC. The rearrangement links TRBV5-5 to TRBJ2-5, with 12 bases identical to TRBD1. The germline gives CDR1 SGHKS, CDR2 YYEKEE (reference sequence). Trimming at V came to 2 bases and at J to 6 bases, leaving 8 bases not matched to a gene. The CDR3 has 16 residues.

The chain combines TRBV6-6 with TRBJ2-7; D is uncertain. This CDR3 region has 11 residues. V gave up 5 bases and J gave up 6 bases, with 8 bases separating them. Germline-derived CDR1 and CDR2 are MNHNY and SVGAGI (reference sequence). CDR3 in DNA: TGTGCCAGCAGTCAGGCGTTCGAGCAGTACTTC. It is translated as CASSQAFEQYF.

The genes are TRBV4-1 and TRBJ2-7; D is unclear. Deletions cut 4 bases from V and 2 bases from J, with 15 bases between. CDR3 length: 15 amino acids. Germline V gives CDR1 MGHRA, CDR2 YSYEKL. The CDR3 DNA is TGCGCCAGCAGCCTTAGCTTTGGTGCGGCCTACGAGCAGTACTTC. Amino acids: CASSLSFGAAYEQYF.

This clone was detected once. The chain is built from TRBV6-4 and TRBJ2-2; 11 bases map to TRBD1. Germline V gene lookup returns CDR1 MRHNA and CDR2 SNTAGT. The V and J ends lost 5 bases and 7 bases, in that order; junction bases with no gene match: 3. The CDR3 has 14 residues. CDR3 sequence reads: CASSPGTGGGELFF. The CDR3 DNA sequence: TGTGCCAGCAGTCCCGGGACAGGGGGCGGGGAGCTGTTTTTT.

The chain combines TRBV4-1 with TRBJ1-5, with 8 bases aligning to TRBD1. The germline gives CDR1 MGHRA, CDR2 YSYEKL. The CDR3 loop spans 15 amino acids. The V gene end was trimmed by 2 bases and the J gene end by 5 bases; junction bases not matched to a gene: 5. For the CDR3, the DNA is TGCGCCAGCAGCCAACGGACAGGGCTAGATCAGCCCCAGCATTTT. It encodes CASSQRTGLDQPQHF.

The rearrangement uses TRBV5-4 and TRBJ1-1, with D unresolved. This CDR3 spans 17 amino acids. V was pared by 4 bases and J by 0 bases, with 19 bases between. Germline values: CDR1 SGHNT, CDR2 YYREEE (reference sequence). DNA for the CDR3: TGTGCCAGCAGCGGTAAATCGACTTCGGAAATGAACACTGAAGCTTTCTTT. Translating gives CASSGKSTSEMNTEAFF. Complete variable domain (other parts from reference TRBV5-4 and TRBJ1-1): ETGVTQSPTHLIKTRGQQVTLRCSSQSGHNTVSWYQQALGQGPQFIFQYYREEENGRGNFPPRFSGLQFPNYSSELNVNALELDDSALYLCASSGKSTSEMNTEAFFGQGTRLTVV.

The chain combines TRBV5-1 with TRBJ2-1; the match to TRBD2 covers 8 bases. CDR1 is SGHRS and CDR2 is YFSETQ in the germline V gene. The CDR3 length is 16 residues. With V trimmed by 3 bases and J by 5 bases, 10 bases remained unmatched. The CDR3 is CASSSAWTSLNNEQFF. Written as DNA, the CDR3 is TGCGCCAGCAGCTCGGCTTGGACTAGCCTAAACAATGAGCAGTTCTTC.

The rearrangement joins TRBV30 to TRBJ2-3, with D possibly matching TRBD2 (6 bases). Per the germline V gene, CDR1 is GTSNPN and CDR2 is SVGIG (reference sequence). V lost 2 bases to trimming and J lost 5 bases, with 14 bases between them. The CDR3 is 14 amino acids. In nucleotides, the CDR3 is TGTGCCTGGAGTCTAGAGCGGGTCCGAGATACGCAGTATTTT. Its protein product is CAWSLERVRDTQYF. Full variable domain (outside the CDR3, taken from reference TRBV30 and TRBJ2-3): SQTIHQWPATLVQPVGSPLSLECTVEGTSNPNLYWYRQAAGRGLQLLFYSVGIGQISSEVPQNLSASRPQDRQFILSSKKLLLSDSGFYLCAWSLERVRDTQYFGPGTRLTVL.

V usage is TRBV5-1 and J usage is TRBJ1-1; D possibly corresponds to TRBD1 (5 bases). The V end was cut by 7 bases, the J end by 9 bases, with 13 bases between. CDR1 is SGHRS and CDR2 is YFSETQ in the germline V gene. The CDR3 is 11 residues long. In DNA, the CDR3 is TGCGCCAGCTCGGAGGGGTCCCAAGCTTTCTTT. Its protein product is CASSEGSQAFF.

The genes are TRBV5-5 and TRBJ1-1; D is possibly TRBD1 (5 bases). The CDR3 is made up of 15 amino acids. Deletions cut 4 bases from V and 2 bases from J, with 15 bases between. Germline V CDR1 and CDR2: SGHKS, YYEKEE (reference sequence). The CDR3 DNA reads as TGTGCCAGCAGCCCGGGAGACAGAACTAACACTGAAGCTTTCTTT. Its translation is CASSPGDRTNTEAFF. Full variable domain (outside the CDR3, taken from reference TRBV5-5 and TRBJ1-1): DAGVTQSPTHLIKTRGQQVTLRCSPISGHKSVSWYQQVLGQGPQFIFQYYEKEERGRGNFPDRFSARQFPNYSSELNVNALLLGDSALYLCASSPGDRTNTEAFFGQGTRLTVV.

The chain has TRBV4-2 and TRBJ2-5; D uncertain. Looked up from germline, CDR1 is LGHNA and CDR2 is YNFKEQ. With 4 bases removed from V and 1 base from J, the gap between germline ends came to 4 bases. The CDR3 runs 12 residues. CDR3 coding DNA: TGTGCCAGCAGCCGGCCCCAAGAGACCCAGTACTTC. This sequence encodes CASSRPQETQYF.

This sequence joins TRBV6-4 and TRBJ2-1, with 7 bases identical to TRBD2. The V gene end was trimmed by 2 bases and the J gene end by 1 base; junction bases not matched to a gene: 2. Germline CDR1 is MRHNA and CDR2 is SNTAGT. This CDR3 region has 15 residues. Here the CDR3 DNA reads TGTGCCAGCAGTGACCGAGCGGGGTCCTACAATGAGCAGTTCTTC. This gives the protein CASSDRAGSYNEQFF.

The rearrangement joins TRBV5-1 to TRBJ2-1, with D perhaps TRBD1 (6 bases). Trimming removed 5 bases at V and 5 bases at J, with 14 bases between. This CDR3 has 14 residues. Germline V gene sequence: CDR1 SGHRS, CDR2 YFSETQ. The CDR3 DNA is TGCGCCAGCAGTTTGACGACAGGAGACAATGAGCAGTTCTTC. Translating it yields CASSLTTGDNEQFF.

The chain employs TRBV30 and TRBJ2-2; the D gene is possibly TRBD2 (6 bases). The CDR3 sequence is 12 residues long. Per germline, CDR1 GTSNPN and CDR2 SVGIG (reference sequence). V shed 5 bases and J shed 6 bases, with 10 bases lying between them. In DNA form, the CDR3 reads TGTGCCTGGGGGACTGGCGCCGGGGAGCTGTTTTTT. It translates to CAWGTGAGELFF.

This sequence joins TRBV6-5 and TRBJ2-4; a possible D gene is TRBD2 (5 bases). Germline-derived CDR1 and CDR2 are MNHEY and SVGAGI. The CDR3 extends over 14 amino acids. V was cut by 2 bases and J by 9 bases, with 14 bases left in between. The CDR3 region is CASSYGQASGIQYF. The CDR3 DNA sequence: TGTGCCAGCAGTTACGGGCAAGCAAGCGGCATTCAGTACTTC.

This clone was recorded only once. V gene TRBV6-6 combines with J gene TRBJ1-5; a weak D match, TRBD1 (6 bases). The CDR3 spans 14 residues. Trimming pared 7 bases from V and 6 bases from J, leaving 16 bases between. CDR1 is MNHNY and CDR2 is SVGAGI in the germline V gene (reference sequence). The CDR3 protein is CASKGGARGQPQHF. The CDR3 DNA is TGTGCCAGCAAGGGGGGGGCGCGGGGTCAGCCCCAGCATTTT.

This clone was seen repeatedly, ten times or more. The J gene is TRBJ1-5, the V gene TRBV30; TRBD1 is a possible D gene (6 bases). V dropped 0 bases and J dropped 7 bases, with 10 bases sitting between them. Germline V gene lookup returns CDR1 GTSNPN and CDR2 SVGIG (reference sequence). The CDR3 extends over 13 amino acids. Written as DNA, the CDR3 is TGTGCCTGGAGTGTATCAGGGGAACAGCCCCAGCATTTT. It yields the protein CAWSVSGEQPQHF. The variable domain in full, with the rest retrieved from reference TRBV30 and TRBJ1-5, is SQTIHQWPATLVQPVGSPLSLECTVEGTSNPNLYWYRQAAGRGLQLLFYSVGIGQISSEVPQNLSASRPQDRQFILSSKKLLLSDSGFYLCAWSVSGEQPQHFGDGTRLSIL.

The chain couples TRBV28 to TRBJ1-4, with TRBD1 matching over 10 bases. The CDR3 sequence is 14 residues long. Per the germline V gene, CDR1 is MDHEN and CDR2 is SYDVKM. V lost 7 bases, J lost 10 bases, and 9 bases stayed unmatched. The chain's CDR3 is CASTARTGGRKLFF. Here the CDR3 DNA reads TGTGCCAGCACCGCAAGGACAGGGGGAAGAAAACTGTTTTTT.

The V gene is TRBV28, the J gene TRBJ2-6, with 10 bases that match TRBD1. The CDR3 covers 17 residues. V lost 3 bases and J lost 3; bases outside the gene matches: 5. Germline lookup yields CDR1 MDHEN and CDR2 SYDVKM. The chain's CDR3 is CASSFRTGGFGANVLTF. The CDR3 DNA sequence: TGTGCCAGCAGTTTTAGGACAGGGGGTTTTGGGGCCAACGTCCTGACTTTC. Using reference TRBV28 and TRBJ2-6 for the parts outside the CDR3, the full variable domain is DVKVTQSSRYLVKRTGEKVFLECVQDMDHENMFWYRQDPGLGLRLIYFSYDVKMKEKGDIPEGYSVSREKKERFSLILESASTNQTSMYLCASSFRTGGFGANVLTFGAGSRLTVL.

This clone has only a few counts. This chain uses TRBV4-1 with TRBJ2-1; no definite D call. V was clipped by 1 base and J by 0 bases, with 10 bases between them. Per germline, CDR1 MGHRA and CDR2 YSYEKL. The CDR3 consists of 16 residues. Here the CDR3 reads CASSQGPAPSYNEQFF. The CDR3 DNA reads TGCGCCAGCAGCCAAGGGCCAGCGCCCTCCTACAATGAGCAGTTCTTC.

The sample holds one count of this clone. V and J are TRBV7-2 and TRBJ1-1; D may be TRBD1 (6 bases). Germline V CDR1 and CDR2: SGHTA, FQGNSA. This CDR3 spans 16 amino acids. Deletions cut 1 base from V and 1 base from J, with 13 bases between. The CDR3 sequence is CASSLDTGWGNTEAFF. Written as DNA, the CDR3 is TGTGCCAGCAGCTTAGACACAGGGTGGGGGAACACTGAAGCTTTCTTT.

The chain joins TRBV2 to TRBJ2-2, with D unresolved. Trimming pared 6 bases from V and 3 bases from J, leaving 14 bases between. Germline loops: CDR1 SNHLY, CDR2 FYNNEI. The CDR3 runs to 15 residues. The CDR3 nucleotides read TGTGCCAGCAGCTTCGCGGAGCTCGACACCGGGGAGCTGTTTTTT. The encoded protein is CASSFAELDTGELFF.

The V gene is TRBV5-1, the J gene TRBJ2-5; 8 nucleotides line up with TRBD1. The germline gives CDR1 SGHRS, CDR2 YFSETQ. The CDR3 covers 15 residues. V shed 4 bases and J 5 bases; nucleotides not matched to a gene: 10. CDR3 sequence: CASSTLDRVGETQYF. In DNA form, the CDR3 reads TGCGCCAGCAGCACCCTGGACAGGGTAGGGGAGACCCAGTACTTC.

The chain recombines TRBV5-1 with TRBJ2-7; D uncertain. CDR3 length: 13 amino acids. Germline loops: CDR1 SGHRS, CDR2 YFSETQ. The ends were cut back, 2 bases at V and 2 bases at J, with 8 bases in the middle. The CDR3 reads CASSFTDTYEQYF. The CDR3 DNA sequence: TGCGCCAGCAGCTTTACCGACACCTACGAGCAGTACTTC.